The present T cell receptor beta chain was sequenced within a study of cytomegalovirus exposure and HLA in healthy donors. Study overall: The approximately 120 validation repertoires, a later analysis reported, used the same platform as the roughly 730 repertoires from the first cohort.

CDR1 and CDR2 (germline): SGHNT, YYREEE (reference sequence). The CDR3 runs to 15 residues. The V gene lost 3 bases and the J gene lost 6 bases, with 13 bases spanning the gap. Notes on this clone: Its antigen is as yet unknown.

Study-wide findings and caveats: Both high specificity and high sensitivity reportedly marked the classifier's diagnosis of cytomegalovirus status.

The assay was immunoSEQ multiplex PCR, and TCRdb's table has in-frame clones only and misses some. The table lists 90,000 to 130,000 clones, over 85% of them singletons. The donors formed part of the 120-subject validation cohort, distinct from the roughly 640-subject first cohort. Sequenced: PBMCs. The TCR was taken from a woman aged 18-29 years in good health and CMV-seronegative. V and J are TRBV5-4 and TRBJ1-6, with a possible D match to TRBD1 (5 bases). The CDR3 sequence: CASSSTGGSNSPLHF. CDR3 DNA: TGTGCCAGCAGCTCGACCGGGGGTTCTAATTCACCCCTCCACTTT.